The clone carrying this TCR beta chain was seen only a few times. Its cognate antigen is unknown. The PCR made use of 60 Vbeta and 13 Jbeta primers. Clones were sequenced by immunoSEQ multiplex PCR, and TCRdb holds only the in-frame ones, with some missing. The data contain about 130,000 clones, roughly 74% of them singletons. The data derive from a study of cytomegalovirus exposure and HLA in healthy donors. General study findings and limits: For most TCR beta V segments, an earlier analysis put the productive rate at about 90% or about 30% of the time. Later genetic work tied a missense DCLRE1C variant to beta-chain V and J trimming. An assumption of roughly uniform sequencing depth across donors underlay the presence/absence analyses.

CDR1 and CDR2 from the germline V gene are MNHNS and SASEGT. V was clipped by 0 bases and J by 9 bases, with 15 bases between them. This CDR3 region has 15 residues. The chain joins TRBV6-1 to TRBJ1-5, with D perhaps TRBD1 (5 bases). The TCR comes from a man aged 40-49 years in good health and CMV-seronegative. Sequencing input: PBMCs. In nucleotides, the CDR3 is TGTGCCAGCAGTGAAGCGGGAGGGGCCTCAACGCCCCAGCATTTT. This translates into CASSEAGGASTPQHF.